This T cell receptor beta chain was identified during a study of blood T cell repertoires in COVID-19. Germline assignment: CDR1 MNHEY and CDR2 SVGEGT. CDR3 size: 15 residues. The V and J ends lost 6 bases and 1 base, in that order; junction bases with no gene match: 6. Some clones are missing from TCRdb's copy, which holds only in-frame ones; the method was immunoSEQ multiplex PCR. The data hold around 100,000 clones, with about 87% observed a single time. This receptor was identified in a woman in her 50s with acute or convalescent COVID-19. The J gene is TRBJ1-1, the V gene TRBV6-2 or TRBV6-3, with 9 bases lining up with TRBD1. The sample taken for sequencing was peripheral blood. In nucleotides, the CDR3 is TGTGCCAGCAGCCCAAACAGGGGGCAGAACACTGAAGCTTTCTTT. Protein product: CASSPNRGQNTEAFF.